This T cell receptor (beta chain) derives from a study of tumor and adjacent non-tumor tissue in lung cancer. The template was RNA from unsorted bulk tissue. A modified ARM-PCR protocol with three rounds of nested PCR amplified TCRbeta. MiXCR, applied by TCRdb to the multiplex PCR reads, yields one record per CDR3 protein. The table shows under 250,000 distinct CDR3 sequences, with 71% occurring only once. For this clonotype: A much larger clonotype is one base distant, so this may be a read error.

The CDR3 totals 14 residues. V lost 7 bases to trimming and J lost 2 bases, with 15 bases between them. Germline loops: CDR1 MGHRA, CDR2 YSYEKL. This receptor was taken from a man aged 55-75 years with non-small cell lung cancer. Sequences were obtained from lung tumor tissue. This chain connects TRBV4-1 to TRBJ2-7; perhaps D is TRBD1 or TRBD2 (5 bases each). The CDR3: CASIPLWGTYEQYF. The CDR3 region has the DNA TGCGCCAGCATCCCCTTATGGGGGACCTACGAGCAGTACTTC.